The clone carrying this T cell receptor beta chain appeared a few times. Antigen unknown. Each TCR cDNA molecule bore a unique molecular identifier. TCRdb independently ran MiXCR on the 5' RACE reads; one entry per CDR3 protein. The data hold about 120,000 distinct CDR3 sequences, with 11% observed a single time. This sample stems from a study of spatial heterogeneity in lung cancer. As for the study in general: PBMC samples from follow-up, where available, were sequenced a median of approximately 24 months after resection. Each unique TCR and UMI combination was seen more than ten times on average in raw reads. Overall study findings and caveats: TCRs found ubiquitously expanded in tumor appeared in blood more at resection than at follow-up.

The length of the CDR3 is 15 residues. In germline, CDR1 is DFQATT, CDR2 SNEGSKA (reference sequence). Trimming removed 3 bases at V and 9 bases at J, with 21 bases between. Time point given: blood at routine non-recurrence follow-up after resection. This receptor was taken from a female donor with early-stage non-small cell lung cancer. The chain employs TRBV20-1 and TRBJ2-1, with a weak D call TRBD1 (6 bases). The sample here was PBMCs, taken at follow-up. This CDR3 reads CSARGASGWGTEQFF. For the CDR3, the DNA is TGCAGTGCTAGGGGGGCAAGCGGTTGGGGAACTGAGCAGTTCTTC.